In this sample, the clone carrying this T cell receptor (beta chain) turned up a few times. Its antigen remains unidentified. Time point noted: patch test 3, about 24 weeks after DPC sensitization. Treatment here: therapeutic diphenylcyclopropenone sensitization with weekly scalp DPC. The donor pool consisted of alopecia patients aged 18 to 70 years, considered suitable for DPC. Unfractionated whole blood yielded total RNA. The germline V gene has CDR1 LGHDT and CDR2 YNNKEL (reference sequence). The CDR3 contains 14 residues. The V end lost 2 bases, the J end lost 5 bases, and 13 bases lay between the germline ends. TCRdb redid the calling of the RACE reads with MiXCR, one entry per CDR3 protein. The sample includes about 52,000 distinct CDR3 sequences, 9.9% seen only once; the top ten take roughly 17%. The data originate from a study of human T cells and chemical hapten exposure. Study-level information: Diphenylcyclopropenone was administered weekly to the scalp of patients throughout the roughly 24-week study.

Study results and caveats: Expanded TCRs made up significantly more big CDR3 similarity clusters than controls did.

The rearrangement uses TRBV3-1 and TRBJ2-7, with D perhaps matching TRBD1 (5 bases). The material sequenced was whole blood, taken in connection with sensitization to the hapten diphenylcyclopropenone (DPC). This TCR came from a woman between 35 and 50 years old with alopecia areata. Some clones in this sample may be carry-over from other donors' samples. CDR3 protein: CASSQSLRAHEQYF. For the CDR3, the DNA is TGTGCCAGCAGCCAATCTCTCAGGGCCCACGAGCAGTACTTC.